This T cell receptor (beta chain) emerged from a study of blood T cell repertoires in COVID-19. The wider study: T cells, B-cell-depleted T cells, or PBMCs provided the cDNA or gDNA that served as material.

Original methodology: From reference gene primer amplification, estimates of nucleated cell counts were derived. Assay used: immunoSEQ multiplex PCR; TCRdb lists only in-frame clones, some missing. That table is the source of V, J and clone size, and D and trimming were worked out from the DNA. The sample gives approximately 200,000 clones, 80% to 85% of which show up once; about 2.9% is in the top ten. Trimming cost V 0 bases and J 1 base, with 10 bases left between them. CDR1 LNHNV and CDR2 YYDKDF come from the germline V gene (reference sequence). The CDR3 spans 15 residues. This clonotype originated in a woman in her twenties or thirties who had recovered from COVID-19. V usage is TRBV15 and J usage is TRBJ2-7; D is perhaps TRBD1 (5 bases). The specimen was peripheral blood. The CDR3 sequence: CATSRDYTGSYEQYF. The CDR3 nucleotides are TGTGCCACCAGCAGAGATTACACAGGTTCCTACGAGCAGTACTTC.